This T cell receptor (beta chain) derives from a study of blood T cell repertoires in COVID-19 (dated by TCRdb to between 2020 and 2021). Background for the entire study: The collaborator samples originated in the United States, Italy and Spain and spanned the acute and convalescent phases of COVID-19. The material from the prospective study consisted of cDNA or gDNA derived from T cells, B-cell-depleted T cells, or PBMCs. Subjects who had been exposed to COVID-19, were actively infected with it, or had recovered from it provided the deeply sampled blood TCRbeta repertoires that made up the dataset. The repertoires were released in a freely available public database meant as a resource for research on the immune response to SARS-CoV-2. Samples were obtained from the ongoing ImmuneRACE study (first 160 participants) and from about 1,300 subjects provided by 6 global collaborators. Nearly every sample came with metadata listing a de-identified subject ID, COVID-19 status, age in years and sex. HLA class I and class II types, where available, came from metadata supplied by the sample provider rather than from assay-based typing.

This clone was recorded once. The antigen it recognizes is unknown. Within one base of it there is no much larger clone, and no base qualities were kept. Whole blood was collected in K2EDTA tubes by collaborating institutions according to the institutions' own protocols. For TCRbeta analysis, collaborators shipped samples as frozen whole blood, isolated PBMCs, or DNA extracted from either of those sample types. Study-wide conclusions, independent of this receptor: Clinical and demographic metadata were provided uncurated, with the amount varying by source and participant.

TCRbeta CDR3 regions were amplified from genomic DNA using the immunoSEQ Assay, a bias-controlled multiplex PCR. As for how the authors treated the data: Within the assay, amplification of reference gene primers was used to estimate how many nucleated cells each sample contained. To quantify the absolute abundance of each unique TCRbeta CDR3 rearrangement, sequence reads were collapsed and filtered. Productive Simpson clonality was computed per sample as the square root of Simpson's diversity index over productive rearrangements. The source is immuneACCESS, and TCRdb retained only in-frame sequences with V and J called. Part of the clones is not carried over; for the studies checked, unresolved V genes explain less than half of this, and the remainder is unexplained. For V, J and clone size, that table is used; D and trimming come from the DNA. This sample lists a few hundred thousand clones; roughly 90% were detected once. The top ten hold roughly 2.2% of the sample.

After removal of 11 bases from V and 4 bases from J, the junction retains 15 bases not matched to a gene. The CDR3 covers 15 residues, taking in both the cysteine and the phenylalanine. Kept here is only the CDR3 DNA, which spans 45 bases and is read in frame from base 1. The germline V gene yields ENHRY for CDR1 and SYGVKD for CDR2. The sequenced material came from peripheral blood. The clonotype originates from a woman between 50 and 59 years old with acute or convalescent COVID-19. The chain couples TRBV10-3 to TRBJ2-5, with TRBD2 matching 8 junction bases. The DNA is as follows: TGTGCCGCGAAGGGGTCGGGGGGGCCCCCAGAGACCCAGTACTTC. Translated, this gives CAAKGSGGPPETQYF.